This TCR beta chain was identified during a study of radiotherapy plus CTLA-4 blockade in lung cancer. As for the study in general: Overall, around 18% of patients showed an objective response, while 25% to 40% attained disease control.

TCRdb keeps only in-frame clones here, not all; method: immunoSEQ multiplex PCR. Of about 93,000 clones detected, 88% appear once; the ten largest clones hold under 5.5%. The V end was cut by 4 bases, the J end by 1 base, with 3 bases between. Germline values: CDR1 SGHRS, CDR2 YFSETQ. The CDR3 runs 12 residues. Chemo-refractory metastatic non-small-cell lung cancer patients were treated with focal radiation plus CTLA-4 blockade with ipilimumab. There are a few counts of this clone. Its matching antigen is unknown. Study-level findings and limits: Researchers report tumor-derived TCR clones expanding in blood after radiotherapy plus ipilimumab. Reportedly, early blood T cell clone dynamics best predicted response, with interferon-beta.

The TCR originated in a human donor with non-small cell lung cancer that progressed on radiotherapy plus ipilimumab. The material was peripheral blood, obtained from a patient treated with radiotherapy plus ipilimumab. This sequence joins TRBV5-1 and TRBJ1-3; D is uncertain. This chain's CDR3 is CASSVSGNTIYF. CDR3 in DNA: TGCGCCAGCAGCGTATCTGGAAACACCATATATTTT.